The following is a T cell receptor (beta chain) sequence with its context. This receptor's antigen is unknown. Base qualities are missing; no much larger clone stands one base away. These data originate in a study of cytomegalovirus exposure and HLA in healthy donors (dated by TCRdb to between 2016 and 2019). Notes on the research overall: According to an earlier analysis of around 600 of the donors, about 180 million T cells yielded 117 million unique TCR beta sequences and 276 Gb of sequence data. A later analysis re-analyzed previously published TCR beta repertoires from 660 or so donors and added high-resolution HLA genotyping to study TCR occurrence patterns. The later analysis used no new phenotypic data to find candidate immune exposures, relying instead on TCR beta sequences and their occurrence across donors. Among roughly 400 genotyped donors of the cohort, an average of approximately 240,000 unique TCR beta nucleotide sequences was sequenced per donor, of which roughly 17% were non-productive. HLA typing included class I and class II loci at four-digit resolution. In an earlier analysis of 500 to 650 of the donors, high-throughput TCR beta sequencing was used to judge whether each TCR beta V gene segment behaved as functional or pseudogenic. Because of strong linkage in the cohort, roughly five DR-DQ haplotypes were treated as single units for association and clustering. The number of typed donors differed by locus: about 629-630 for A, B, C, DRB1 and DQB1; roughly 510 for DQA1; around 610 for DPA1; and around 490 for DPB1. The study aimed to test whether cataloging public T cell receptors could reveal signatures of past pathogen exposure. Donor age, sex, ethnicity and CMV serostatus were collected together with the repertoire data. To predict cytomegalovirus infection status, the study combined high-throughput TCR immunosequencing, statistical association of individual TCRs with disease status, and machine learning. Of the 398 genotyped donors, around 81% fell in the genetic ancestry cluster associated with self-reported Caucasian donors. Around 320 gigabases of sequencing data and 80 million or so unique TCR sequences were included in an early release covering over 600 HLA-typed donors. The study profiled the T cell repertoires of 666 subjects by immunosequencing and related them to cytomegalovirus serostatus. In addition to the first cohort of about 650 subjects, a separate validation cohort of 120 different subjects was used. In a later genetic analysis, genome-wide SNP genotypes for about three fifths of the 666 donors were used, and that subset was treated as a discovery cohort. Every discovery cohort repertoire had been produced on one sequencing platform. Broader findings and caveats from the paper: In a later analysis, TCR association rates were found to vary across HLA loci, with the most associated TCRs seen for DRB1 alleles and the fewest for HLA-C alleles. The only immune exposure information available for the cohort was CMV serostatus. Some IMGT-functional V segments, including TRBV6-2 and TRBV6-3, could not be told apart with the 87-base-pair reads, so those segments were excluded. A group of highly shared sequence variants was considered likely to be a technical artifact of the sequencing pipeline. In a later analysis, several top co-occurrence clusters were reported to appear linked to parvovirus B19, influenza, CMV and Epstein-Barr virus. When HLA alleles, especially DR and DQ, strongly co-occurred, attributing TCR associations to individual alleles was difficult. Because HLA typing was unavailable for some donors at each locus, only the typed subset was used in association tests. A later genetic analysis associated a missense DCLRE1C variant with V-gene and J-gene trimming of TCR beta chains, and an independent cohort replicated the association. Roughly uniform sequencing depth across donors was assumed in presence/absence analyses, although this assumption may not hold. At a false discovery rate of 0.05, a later analysis linked 16,000 or so TCR beta sequences to specific HLA alleles. Compared with the roughly 720-donor mean, donors in an Asian-associated ancestry cluster had fewer N-insertions in productive TCRs, according to a later genetic analysis. In vitro tests confirmed that a few of the cytomegalovirus-associated TCR beta chains recognize cytomegalovirus antigens. This cohort had only TCR beta chains sequenced, and the lack of alpha or paired-chain data limited which features could be detected. Most TCR sequences were observed very rarely across donors, whereas some public TCRs were present in many individuals. The earlier analysis of some 560 of the donors excluded seventeen rarely observed V segments, including chromosome 9 orphons, because counts were too low. In a later analysis, HLA-associated TCR beta chains were found to be more clonally expanded and to have lower generation probabilities than equally common non-associated chains. The classifier was reported to diagnose cytomegalovirus status with high specificity and sensitivity in both the original and validation cohorts. In the study, approximately 160 TCR beta chains were listed as associated with cytomegalovirus. A further reported finding was that TCR beta sequences accurately predicted the HLA-A and HLA-B alleles for most subjects in the first cohort. Linkage disequilibrium might explain the correlated functional status among segregating V segments, but an unknown experimental factor could not be ruled out. Most CMV-associated TCR beta chains appeared to be HLA-restricted in a later analysis, and the HLA associations seemed to be driven largely by CMV exposure. According to the authors, the approach could potentially be generalized to other disease states and immunological phenotypes. In an earlier analysis of roughly 500 of the donors, most TCR beta V segments appeared in productive rearrangements about 90% or about 30% of the time, broadly matching IMGT annotations.

The CDR1 and CDR2 encoded by the germline V gene are SGHRS and YFSETQ. The CDR3 runs 14 residues from the cysteine to the phenylalanine. Only the CDR3 region is kept as DNA, spanning 42 bases read in frame from base 1. V loses 4 bases at its end and J loses 5 bases; junction bases beyond the gene matches: 2. In total, approximately 690 healthy bone marrow donors made up the cohort. All cohort members were sampled while nominally healthy, although unrecorded immune exposures were likely present. The donor was CMV seronegative and was included in the group of over 300 seronegative cohort members. A peripheral blood sample was provided by each donor, and peripheral blood mononuclear cells were used for TCR beta sequencing. Genomic DNA extraction from the blood cell samples was performed with the Qiagen DNeasy Blood Extraction Kit. Receptor amplification or capture employed the immunoSEQ multiplex PCR assay. The multiplex PCR relied on a mix of 60 forward primers for TCR Vbeta segments and 13 reverse primers for TCR Jbeta segments. The CDR3 region of rearranged TCR beta genes was amplified from genomic DNA with a multiplex PCR assay. The Illumina HiSeq System was used to sequence the amplified TCR beta libraries as 87-base-pair reads. On the authors' methods: A later analysis counted about 80 million unique TCR beta chains across the 600 to 850 repertoires, and roughly 10 million of these chains were shared by at least two donors. Raw reads were error-corrected and collapsed into unique sequences by a nearest-neighbor algorithm in which closely related sequences were merged to remove PCR and sequencing errors. V, D and J gene segments were assigned by aligning CDR3 sequences to IMGT reference sequences. Each retained sequence needed at least a six-nucleotide match to both a V gene segment and a J gene segment. A rearrangement was called productive if the CDR3 had no stop codons and remained in frame with V and J, and every other rearrangement was called non-productive. Following IMGT convention, CDR3 was defined as the stretch from the second conserved V-encoded cysteine up to the conserved J-encoded phenylalanine. Sequences without an unambiguous match to a single V gene segment were excluded from the earlier analysis of 450 to 650 of the donors. An earlier analysis of approximately 590 of the donors called V segments functional above 56.7% productive rearrangements and segregating when the between-donor standard deviation exceeded 5%. A statistical classification framework was developed to diagnose cytomegalovirus status using the catalog of TCR beta chain sequences. A later analysis assigned V and J genes by comparing TCR nucleotide sequences with IMGT/GENE-DB human TR gene sequences. Using the TCRdist pipeline, a later analysis assigned CDR3 sequences along with most-parsimonious VDJ recombination scenarios. In a later analysis, each TCR beta chain was defined by its CDR3 amino acid sequence together with its V-gene family, and reads without a unique V-gene family were excluded. To address suspected cross-contamination and a sequencing artifact, a later analysis removed approximately 590 highly shared, low-generation-probability nucleotide sequences. In a later analysis, a clonal expansion index for each public chain was calculated from normalized within-repertoire ranks of inferred template counts. In a later analysis, generation probabilities were computed with a VDJ recombination model fitted to out-of-frame rearrangements, and the resulting probabilities were checked against IGoR. A later analysis scored TCR-TCR, TCR-HLA and TCR-CMV co-occurrence with hypergeometric tests, applying a repertoire-size bias correction to TCR pairs. In a later analysis, false discovery rates were estimated by permuting HLA or CMV assignments 20 times. In a later analysis, co-occurring TCRs were grouped using DBSCAN, with TCRdist sequence similarity added in when clustering inside HLA-allele-positive subsets. For co-occurrence clustering, repertoires with fewer than 30,000 or more than 120,000 public chains were excluded, along with several repertoires with anomalous nucleotide sharing. TCRdb limited this immuneACCESS table to in-frame rearrangements with V and J called. A share of clones is missing; checked studies link under half to unresolved V genes, and the rest is unexplained. That table gives V, J and clone size, and the DNA gave D and trimming. The sample table contains 170,000 or so clones; only one count was recorded for more than 60% of them. The biggest ten clones account for 1.1% to 1.5% of the sample.

Specimen: PBMCs. The V gene is TRBV5-1 and the J gene is TRBJ2-1; 11 bases in between match TRBD2. The source is a woman in her twenties or thirties in good health and CMV-seronegative. The base sequence is TGCGCCAGCAGCGTACTAGCGGGGGACAATGAGCAGTTCTTC. It encodes CASSVLAGDNEQFF.